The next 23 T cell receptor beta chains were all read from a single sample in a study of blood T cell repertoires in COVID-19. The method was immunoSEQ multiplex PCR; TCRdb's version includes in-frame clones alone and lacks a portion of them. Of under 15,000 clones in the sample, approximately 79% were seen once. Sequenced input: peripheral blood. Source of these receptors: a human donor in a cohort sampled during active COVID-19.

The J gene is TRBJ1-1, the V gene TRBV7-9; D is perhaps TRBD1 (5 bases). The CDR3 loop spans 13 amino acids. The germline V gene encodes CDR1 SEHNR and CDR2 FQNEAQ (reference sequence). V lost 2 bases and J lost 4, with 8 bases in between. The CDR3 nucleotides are TGTGCCAGCAGCTTACGCGACAGCACTGAAGCTTTCTTT. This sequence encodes CASSLRDSTEAFF.

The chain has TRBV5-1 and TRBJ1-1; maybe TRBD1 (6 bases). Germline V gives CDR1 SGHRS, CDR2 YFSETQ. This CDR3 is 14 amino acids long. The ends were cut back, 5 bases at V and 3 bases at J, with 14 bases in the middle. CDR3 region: CASSQQGVDTEAFF. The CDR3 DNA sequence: TGCGCCAGCAGTCAACAGGGCGTAGACACTGAAGCTTTCTTT.

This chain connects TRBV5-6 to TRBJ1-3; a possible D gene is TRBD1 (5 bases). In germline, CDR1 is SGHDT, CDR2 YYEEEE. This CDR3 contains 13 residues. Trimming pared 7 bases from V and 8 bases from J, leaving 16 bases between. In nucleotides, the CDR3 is TGTGCCAGCGCCCGACGACAGCTGGACACCATATATTTT. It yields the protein CASARRQLDTIYF.

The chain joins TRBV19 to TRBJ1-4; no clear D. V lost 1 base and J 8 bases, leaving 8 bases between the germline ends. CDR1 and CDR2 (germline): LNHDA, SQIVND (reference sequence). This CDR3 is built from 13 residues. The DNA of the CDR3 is TGTGCCAGTAGTATAGTTGGAGGGGAAAAACTGTTTTTT. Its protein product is CASSIVGGEKLFF.

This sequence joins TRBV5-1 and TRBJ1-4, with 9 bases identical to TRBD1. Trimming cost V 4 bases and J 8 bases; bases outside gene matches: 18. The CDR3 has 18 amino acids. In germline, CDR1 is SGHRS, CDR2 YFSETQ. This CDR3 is CASSHPRGQGPGGEKLFF. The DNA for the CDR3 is TGCGCCAGCAGCCACCCCCGGGGACAGGGTCCGGGTGGCGAAAAACTGTTTTTT.

The CDR3 DNA is TGTGCCAGTAGGCGCCGAGGGGGCCGGAATCAGCCCCAGCATTTT. Protein sequence: CASRRRGGRNQPQHF. The genes are TRBV19 and TRBJ1-5, with 7 bases lining up with TRBD1. CDR1 and CDR2 from the germline V gene are LNHDA and SQIVND (reference sequence). The CDR3 consists of 15 residues. V gave up 6 bases and J gave up 4 bases; unmatched junction bases: 9.

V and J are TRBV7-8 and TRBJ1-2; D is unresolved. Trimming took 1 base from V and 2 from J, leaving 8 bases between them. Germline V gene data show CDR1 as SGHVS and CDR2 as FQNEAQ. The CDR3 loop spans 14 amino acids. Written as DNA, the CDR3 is TGTGCCAGCAGCTTAGTGGTAGCGAACTATGGCTACACCTTC. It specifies CASSLVVANYGYTF.

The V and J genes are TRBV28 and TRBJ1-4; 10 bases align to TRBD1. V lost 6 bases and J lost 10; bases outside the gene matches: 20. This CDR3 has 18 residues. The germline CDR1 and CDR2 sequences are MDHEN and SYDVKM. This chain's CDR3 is CASSSIPTAGTGVGKLFF. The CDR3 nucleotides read TGTGCCAGCAGCTCTATACCGACCGCCGGGACAGGGGTGGGAAAACTGTTTTTT.

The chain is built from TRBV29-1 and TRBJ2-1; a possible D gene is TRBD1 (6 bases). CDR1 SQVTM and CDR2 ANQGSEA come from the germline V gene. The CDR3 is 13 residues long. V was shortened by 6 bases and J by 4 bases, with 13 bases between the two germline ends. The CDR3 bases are TGCAGCGTCGGCCGGGACAAATACAATGAGCAGTTCTTC. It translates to CSVGRDKYNEQFF.

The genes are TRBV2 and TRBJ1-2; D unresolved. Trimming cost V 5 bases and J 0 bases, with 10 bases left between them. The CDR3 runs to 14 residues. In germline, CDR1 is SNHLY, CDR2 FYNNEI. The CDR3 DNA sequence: TGTGCCAGCAGTTATAACAGAGCTAACTATGGCTACACCTTC. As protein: CASSYNRANYGYTF.

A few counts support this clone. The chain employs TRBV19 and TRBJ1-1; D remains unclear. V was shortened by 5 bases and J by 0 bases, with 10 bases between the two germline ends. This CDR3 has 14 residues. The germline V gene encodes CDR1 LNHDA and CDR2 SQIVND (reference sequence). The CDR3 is CASSPQTVNTEAFF. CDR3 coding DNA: TGTGCCAGTAGTCCCCAAACGGTGAACACTGAAGCTTTCTTT.

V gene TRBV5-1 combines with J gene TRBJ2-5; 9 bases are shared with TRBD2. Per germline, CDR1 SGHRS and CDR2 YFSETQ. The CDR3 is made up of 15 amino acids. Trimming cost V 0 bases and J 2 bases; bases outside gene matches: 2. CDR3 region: CASSLGLAGQETQYF. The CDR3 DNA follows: TGCGCCAGCAGCTTGGGTCTAGCGGGACAAGAGACCCAGTACTTC. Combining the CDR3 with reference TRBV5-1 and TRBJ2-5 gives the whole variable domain KAGVTQTPRYLIKTRGQQVTLSCSPISGHRSVSWYQQTPGQGLQFLFEYFSETQRNKGNFPGRFSGRQFSNSRSEMNVSTLELGDSALYLCASSLGLAGQETQYFGPGTRLLVL.

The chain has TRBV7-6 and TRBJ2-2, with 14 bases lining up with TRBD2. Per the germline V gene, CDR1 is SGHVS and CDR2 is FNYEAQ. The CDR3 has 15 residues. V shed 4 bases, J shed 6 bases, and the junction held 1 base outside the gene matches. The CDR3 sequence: CASSSTSGGAGELFF. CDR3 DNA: TGTGCCAGCAGCTCGACTAGCGGGGGGGCCGGGGAGCTGTTTTTT.

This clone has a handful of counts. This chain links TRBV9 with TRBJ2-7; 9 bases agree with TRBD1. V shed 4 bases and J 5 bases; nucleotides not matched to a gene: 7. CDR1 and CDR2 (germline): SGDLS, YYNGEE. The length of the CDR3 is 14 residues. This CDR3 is CASSYSGQGHEQYF. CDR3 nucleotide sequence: TGTGCCAGCAGCTACTCGGGACAGGGTCACGAGCAGTACTTC.

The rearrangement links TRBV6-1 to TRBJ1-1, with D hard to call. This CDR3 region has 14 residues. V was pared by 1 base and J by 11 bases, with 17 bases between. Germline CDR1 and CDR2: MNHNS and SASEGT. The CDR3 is CASSEGVDGTTAFF. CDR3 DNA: TGTGCCAGCAGTGAAGGAGTTGATGGCACTACCGCTTTCTTT.

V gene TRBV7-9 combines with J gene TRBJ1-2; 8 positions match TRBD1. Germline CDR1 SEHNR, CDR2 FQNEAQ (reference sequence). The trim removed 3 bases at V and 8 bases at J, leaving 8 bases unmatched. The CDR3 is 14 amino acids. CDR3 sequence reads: CASSLADRASGYTF. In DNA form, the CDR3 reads TGTGCCAGCAGCTTGGCGGACAGGGCTAGCGGCTACACCTTC.

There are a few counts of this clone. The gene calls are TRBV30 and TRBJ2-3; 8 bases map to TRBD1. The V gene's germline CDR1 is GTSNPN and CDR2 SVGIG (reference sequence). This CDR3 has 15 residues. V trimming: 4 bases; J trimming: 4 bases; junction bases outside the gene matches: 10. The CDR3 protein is CAWTPWTGSADTQYF. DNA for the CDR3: TGTGCCTGGACCCCCTGGACAGGGTCTGCAGATACGCAGTATTTT.

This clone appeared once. The CDR3 here is CASSPGTGNYGYTF. The CDR3 DNA follows: TGTGCCAGCAGCCCCGGGACAGGGAACTATGGCTACACCTTC. This chain links TRBV5-4 with TRBJ1-2, with 9 bases lining up with TRBD1. This CDR3 comprises 14 residues. The V segment lost 4 bases and the J segment 2 bases; nucleotides outside the gene matches: 3. The germline V gene encodes CDR1 SGHNT and CDR2 YYREEE (reference sequence).

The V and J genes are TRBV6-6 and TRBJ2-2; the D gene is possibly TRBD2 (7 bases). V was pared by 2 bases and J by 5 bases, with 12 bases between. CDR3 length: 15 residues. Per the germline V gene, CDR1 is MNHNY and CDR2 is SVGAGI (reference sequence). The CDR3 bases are TGTGCCAGCAGTTACGAGGGGGGGCATACCGGGGAGCTGTTTTTT. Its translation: CASSYEGGHTGELFF.

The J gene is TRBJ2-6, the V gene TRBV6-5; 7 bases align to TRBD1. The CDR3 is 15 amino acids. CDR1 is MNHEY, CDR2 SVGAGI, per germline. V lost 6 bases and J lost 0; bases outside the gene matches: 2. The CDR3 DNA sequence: TGTGCCAGCAGGGCAGGGGGCTCTGGGGCCAACGTCCTGACTTTC. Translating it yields CASRAGGSGANVLTF.

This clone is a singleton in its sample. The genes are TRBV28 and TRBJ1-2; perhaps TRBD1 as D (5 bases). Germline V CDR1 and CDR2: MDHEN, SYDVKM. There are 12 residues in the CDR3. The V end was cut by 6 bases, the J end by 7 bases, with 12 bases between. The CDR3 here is CASRDYGGGYTF. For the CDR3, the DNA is TGTGCCAGCAGAGATTACGGGGGTGGCTACACCTTC.

For the CDR3, the DNA is TGTGCCAGCAGCTTCACGGGACTTCGAGAGCAGTTCTTC. Its translation is CASSFTGLREQFF. This sequence joins TRBV7-3 and TRBJ2-1; TRBD2 might be the D (6 bases). In germline, CDR1 is SGHTA, CDR2 FQGTGA. This CDR3 has 13 amino acids. V dropped 3 bases and J dropped 10 bases, with 13 bases sitting between them.

The CDR3 coding sequence is TGTGCCAGTCAGGGGAGAGCAGATACGCAGTATTTT. Translated: CASQGRADTQYF. V usage is TRBV2 and J usage is TRBJ2-3; possible D gene TRBD1, 6 bases. Per the germline V gene, CDR1 is SNHLY and CDR2 is FYNNEI. V was clipped by 9 bases and J by 4 bases, with 11 bases between them. The CDR3 is 12 amino acids.